Below are 4 T cell receptor beta chains sequenced from a single sample in a study of Graves' ophthalmopathy and Graves' hyperthyroidism. Amplification of the TCR beta CDR3 regions used RNA transcripts (as template). First-round RT-PCR employed HTBI primers, with a second-round multiplex PCR after it. TCRdb itself ran the multiplex PCR reads through MiXCR, one entry per CDR3 protein. The table records about 620,000 distinct CDR3 sequences, over 20% of them present only once. The sequencing input was peripheral blood. These receptors all come from a woman between 18 and 30 years old with stable Graves' hyperthyroidism. Some clones in this sample may be carry-over from other donors' samples.

The chain carries TRBV29-1 and TRBJ2-2; D is perhaps TRBD1 (5 bases). This CDR3 spans 15 amino acids. V was trimmed by 4 bases and J by 0 bases, leaving 12 bases between them. Per germline, CDR1 SQVTM and CDR2 ANQGSEA. CDR3 loop: CSVGRRVANTGELFF. In DNA form, the CDR3 reads TGCAGCGTTGGCCGCAGGGTGGCGAACACCGGGGAGCTGTTTTTT.

V and J are TRBV12-3 or TRBV12-4 and TRBJ1-2, with 10 bases that match TRBD1. There are 15 residues in the CDR3. J gave up 8 bases and V 5 bases, and 11 bases lay outside the gene matches. CDR3 in amino acids: CASSRQGAQARGYTF. CDR3 sequence (DNA): TGTGCCAGCAGTAGACAGGGGGCGCAGGCTAGGGGCTACACCTTC.

This clonotype was seen repeatedly, ten times or more. This chain joins TRBV19 and TRBJ1-1; D remains unclear. This CDR3 has 13 amino acids. The V end lost 5 bases, the J end lost 3 bases, and 10 bases lay between the germline ends. Per the germline V gene, CDR1 is LNHDA and CDR2 is SQIVND (reference sequence). The DNA for the CDR3 is TGTGCCAGTAGTTCCCATGGAGACACTGAAGCTTTCTTT. Amino acid sequence: CASSSHGDTEAFF.

This clonotype came up many times. V gene TRBV7-8 combines with J gene TRBJ1-2; D may be TRBD1 (5 bases). Trimming removed 2 bases from V and 4 bases from J, with 14 bases in between. The V gene's germline CDR1 is SGHVS and CDR2 FQNEAQ. This CDR3 is built from 15 residues. The CDR3 DNA follows: TGTGCCAGCAGCTTAAAGGCAGGGTACGGCTATGGCTACACCTTC. Translating gives CASSLKAGYGYGYTF.